Below are 10 T cell receptor beta chains sequenced from a single sample in a study of cytomegalovirus exposure and HLA in healthy donors. The PCR used 60 Vbeta and 13 Jbeta primers. Sequencing used immunoSEQ multiplex PCR; TCRdb keeps in-frame clones, though not all of them. The table shows around 200,000 clones, with roughly 85% occurring only once. What was sequenced was PBMCs. The receptors stem from a woman aged 45-59 years in good health and CMV-seronegative.

This rearrangement joins TRBV5-4 to TRBJ2-5; D is perhaps TRBD2 (8 bases). The J call may be faulty, since TRBJ2-7 better matches the DNA end. The CDR3 sequence is 14 residues long. Germline V gene sequence: CDR1 SGHNT, CDR2 YYREEE (reference sequence). CDR3 sequence (DNA): TGTGCCAGCAGCTCGCAGGGGGGACTAGGCGAGCAGTACTTC. This gives the protein CASSSQGGLGEQYF.

This chain links TRBV7-8 with TRBJ2-7; 13 bases agree with TRBD2. This CDR3 contains 15 residues. Germline V lookup: CDR1 SGHVS, CDR2 FQNEAQ. The V gene end was trimmed by 5 bases and the J gene end by 4 bases; junction bases not matched to a gene: 5. This CDR3 reads CASSRTSGSGYEQYF. CDR3 nucleotides: TGTGCCAGCAGCCGGACTAGCGGGAGTGGTTACGAGCAGTACTTC.

This clone was seen a few times. This chain joins TRBV19 and TRBJ2-2; 9 positions agree with TRBD1. Trimming at V came to 6 bases and at J to 1 base, leaving 3 bases not matched to a gene. The CDR3 runs 15 residues. From germline, CDR1 is LNHDA and CDR2 SQIVND (reference sequence). DNA of the CDR3: TGTGCCAGTAGGCCGGGACAGGGGAACACCGGGGAGCTGTTTTTT. Protein sequence: CASRPGQGNTGELFF. Combining the CDR3 with reference TRBV19 and TRBJ2-2 gives the whole variable domain DGGITQSPKYLFRKEGQNVTLSCEQNLNHDAMYWYRQDPGQGLRLIYYSQIVNDFQKGDIAEGYSVSREKKESFPLTVTSAQKNPTAFYLCASRPGQGNTGELFFGEGSRLTVL.

The CDR3 loop reads CASSLEAGWNEQFF. DNA of the CDR3: TGTGCCAGCAGCTTAGAAGCGGGTTGGAATGAGCAGTTCTTC. V and J are TRBV7-2 and TRBJ2-1; tentatively, D is TRBD2 (6 bases). The CDR3 is made up of 14 amino acids. V was clipped by 1 base and J by 7 bases, with 11 bases between them. CDR1 SGHTA and CDR2 FQGNSA come from the germline V gene.

This clone was recorded a few times. The V gene is TRBV5-1, the J gene TRBJ2-1, with D tentatively TRBD2 (5 bases). CDR3 length equals 18 residues. In germline, CDR1 is SGHRS, CDR2 YFSETQ. Trimming took 6 bases from V and 0 from J, leaving 22 bases between them. The chain's CDR3 is CASTPSGIPLSSYNEQFF. DNA for the CDR3: TGCGCCAGCACCCCTTCGGGGATCCCATTGAGCTCCTACAATGAGCAGTTCTTC.

With respect to this clone: At one of its ends the junction is not consistent with the germline gene, which may arise from a read error. Distinct nucleotide sequences in the sample also encode this CDR3. V is TRBV4-1 and J is TRBJ2-7; TRBD1 might be the D (5 bases). The CDR3 has 14 amino acids. Germline V CDR1 and CDR2: MGHRA, YSYEKL. For the CDR3, the DNA is TGCGCCAGCAGCCAAGATCGTCAGGGTTACGAACAGTACTTC. Translated, it gives CASSQDRQGYEQYF.

The chain joins TRBV30 to TRBJ2-7; weak D call: TRBD1 (5 bases). Deletions cut 3 bases from V and 1 base from J, with 19 bases between. The CDR3 loop spans 16 amino acids. Germline CDR1 and CDR2: GTSNPN and SVGIG (reference sequence). DNA of the CDR3: TGTGCCTGGAGGGGGCCAGGTTCCCCTCTATCCTACGAGCAGTACTTC. It codes for CAWRGPGSPLSYEQYF. Full variable domain (outside the CDR3, taken from reference TRBV30 and TRBJ2-7): SQTIHQWPATLVQPVGSPLSLECTVEGTSNPNLYWYRQAAGRGLQLLFYSVGIGQISSEVPQNLSASRPQDRQFILSSKKLLLSDSGFYLCAWRGPGSPLSYEQYFGPGTRLTVT.

Written as DNA, the CDR3 is TGCAGCGTTGTCGGCAGGGGGAACACTGAAGCTTTCTTT. As protein: CSVVGRGNTEAFF. This chain links TRBV29-1 with TRBJ1-1; tentatively, D is TRBD1 (6 bases). Looked up from germline, CDR1 is SQVTM and CDR2 is ANQGSEA. Trimming pared 4 bases from V and 1 base from J, leaving 10 bases between. CDR3 length: 13 residues.

This clone was observed a handful of times. The rearrangement links TRBV6-5 to TRBJ2-7, with D perhaps matching TRBD1 (5 bases). The CDR3 spans 13 residues. With 6 bases removed from V and 9 bases from J, the gap between germline ends came to 18 bases. Germline V gene data show CDR1 as MNHEY and CDR2 as SVGAGI. The DNA of the CDR3 is TGTGCCAGCAGCTCCGTCGGACACCTAAGGCAGTACTTC. Translated, it gives CASSSVGHLRQYF.

The V gene is TRBV19, the J gene TRBJ2-7, with a weak D call TRBD1 (6 bases). V lost 1 base and J lost 5, with 12 bases in between. CDR3 length equals 14 residues. Germline V gene sequence: CDR1 LNHDA, CDR2 SQIVND (reference sequence). CDR3 region: CASSIVRGHHEQYF. The DNA of the CDR3 is TGTGCCAGTAGTATAGTTCGGGGACACCACGAGCAGTACTTC.